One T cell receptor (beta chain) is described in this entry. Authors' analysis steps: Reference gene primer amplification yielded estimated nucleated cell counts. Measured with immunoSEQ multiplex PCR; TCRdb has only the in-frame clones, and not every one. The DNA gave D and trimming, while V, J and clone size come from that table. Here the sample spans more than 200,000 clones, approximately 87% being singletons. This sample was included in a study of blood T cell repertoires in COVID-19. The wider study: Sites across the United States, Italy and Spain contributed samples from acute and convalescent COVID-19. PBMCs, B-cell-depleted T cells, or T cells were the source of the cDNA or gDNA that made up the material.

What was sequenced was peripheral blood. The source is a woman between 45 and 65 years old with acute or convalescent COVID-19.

CDR3 region: CASSQERGGYNEQFF. Written as DNA, the CDR3 is TGTGCCAGCAGCCAAGAGCGGGGGGGCTACAATGAGCAGTTCTTC. The gene calls are TRBV7-2 and TRBJ2-1, with 10 bases fitting TRBD2. The V and J ends lost 5 bases and 3 bases, in that order; junction bases with no gene match: 4. Germline V CDR1 and CDR2: SGHTA, FQGNSA. This CDR3 spans 15 amino acids.